Listed here is a single T cell receptor beta chain. Its antigen is currently unknown. The trim removed 2 bases at V and 11 bases at J, leaving 10 bases unmatched. CDR1 is MDHEN, CDR2 SYDVKM, per germline. The CDR3 length is 14 residues. The source of the sample is a study of cytomegalovirus exposure and HLA in healthy donors. Study results and caveats: The likely origin of a cluster of highly shared sequence variants was a sequencing artifact. Immune exposure information comprised only CMV serostatus. Specificity for CMV antigens was confirmed in vitro for three of the CMV-associated chains. Researchers reported in a later analysis that a missense DCLRE1C variant was tied to TCR beta V- and J-gene trimming.

Both 60 Vbeta primers and 13 Jbeta primers went into the PCR. The table came from immunoSEQ multiplex PCR; TCRdb's copy has only in-frame clones and leaves some out. The table includes approximately 87,000 clones, roughly 79% detected once. The rearrangement links TRBV28 to TRBJ1-1; 8 positions agree with TRBD1. The sequencing input was PBMCs. The clonotype was recovered from a woman in her sixties or seventies in good health and CMV-seropositive. The CDR3 DNA follows: TGTGCCAGCAGTTTACAGGGGGCGGTAGTGTGGGCTTTCTTT. Translated: CASSLQGAVVWAFF.